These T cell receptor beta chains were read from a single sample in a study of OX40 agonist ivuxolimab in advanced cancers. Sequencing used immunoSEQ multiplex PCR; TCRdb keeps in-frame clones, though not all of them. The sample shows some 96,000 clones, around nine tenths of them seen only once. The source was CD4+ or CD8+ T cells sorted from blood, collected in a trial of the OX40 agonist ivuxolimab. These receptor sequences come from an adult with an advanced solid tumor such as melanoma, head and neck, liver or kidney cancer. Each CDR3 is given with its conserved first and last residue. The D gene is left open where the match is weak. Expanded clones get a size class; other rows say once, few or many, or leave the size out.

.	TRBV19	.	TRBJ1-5	CASSSGNPGPSNQPQHF	TGTGCCAGTAGTAGTGGCAACCCGGGACCGAGCAATCAGCCCCAGCATTTT
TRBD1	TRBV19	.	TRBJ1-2	CASSTAGGGIYGYTF	TGTGCCAGTAGTACCGCAGGGGGCGGGATCTATGGCTACACCTTC
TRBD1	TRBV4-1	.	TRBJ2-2	CASSPQGAGAGELFF	TGCGCCAGCAGCCCACAGGGGGCTGGGGCCGGGGAGCTGTTTTTT
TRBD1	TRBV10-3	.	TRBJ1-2	CAISESDRVYGYTF	TGTGCCATCAGTGAGTCGGACAGGGTCTATGGCTACACCTTC
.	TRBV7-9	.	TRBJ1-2	CASSPQGGYGYTF	TGTGCCAGCAGCCCACAGGGCGGCTATGGCTACACCTTC
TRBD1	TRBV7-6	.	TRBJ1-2	CASSNDRGSGYTF	TGTGCCAGCAGCAACGACAGGGGAAGTGGCTACACCTTC
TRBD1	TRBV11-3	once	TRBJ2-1	CASSLGQGSGNEQFF	TGTGCCAGCAGCTTGGGACAGGGAAGTGGCAATGAGCAGTTCTTC
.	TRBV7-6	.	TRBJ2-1	CASSPLLGGNNEQFF	TGTGCCAGCAGCCCCCTCTTGGGGGGAAACAATGAGCAGTTCTTC
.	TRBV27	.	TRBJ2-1	CASSSQGRWDEQFF	TGTGCCAGCAGTTCACAGGGAAGATGGGATGAGCAGTTCTTC
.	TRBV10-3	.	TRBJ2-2	CAISEYSTGELFF	TGTGCCATCAGTGAATACAGCACCGGGGAGCTGTTTTTT
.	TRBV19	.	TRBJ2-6	CASSARGSGANVLTF	TGTGCCAGTAGTGCAAGGGGGTCTGGGGCCAACGTCCTGACTTTC
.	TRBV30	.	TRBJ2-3	CAWTWGGTDTQYF	TGTGCCTGGACATGGGGGGGCACAGATACGCAGTATTTT
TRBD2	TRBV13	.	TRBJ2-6	CASSLRASGGPAGANVLTF	TGTGCCAGCAGCTTACGGGCTAGCGGGGGGCCAGCTGGGGCCAACGTCCTGACTTTC
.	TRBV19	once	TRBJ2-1	CASSTAMGMGEQFF	TGTGCCAGTAGCACAGCCATGGGAATGGGTGAGCAGTTCTTC
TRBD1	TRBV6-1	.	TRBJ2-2	CASSEISGTGNTGELFF	TGTGCCAGCAGTGAAATATCCGGGACAGGGAACACCGGGGAGCTGTTTTTT
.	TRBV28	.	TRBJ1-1	CASSLGGAITEAFF	TGTGCCAGCAGTTTAGGGGGGGCCATCACTGAAGCTTTCTTT
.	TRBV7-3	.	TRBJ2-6	CASSPGFSGANVLTF	TGTGCCAGCAGCCCAGGATTCTCTGGGGCCAACGTCCTGACTTTC
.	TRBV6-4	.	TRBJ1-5	CASSDRSNQPQHF	TGTGCCAGCAGTGACAGGAGCAATCAGCCCCAGCATTTT
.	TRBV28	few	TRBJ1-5	CASSESGVQPQHF	TGTGCCAGCAGCGAAAGCGGGGTTCAGCCCCAGCATTTT
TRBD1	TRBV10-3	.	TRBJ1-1	CAISEDERTGKTEAFF	TGTGCCATCAGTGAAGATGAGCGGACAGGGAAGACTGAAGCTTTCTTT
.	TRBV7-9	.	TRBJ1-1	CASSLFGGTNEAFF	TGTGCCAGCAGCCTTTTCGGGGGAACCAACGAAGCTTTCTTT
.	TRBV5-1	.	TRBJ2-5	CASSVEGAEKETQYF	TGCGCCAGCAGCGTCGAAGGGGCGGAGAAAGAGACCCAGTACTTC
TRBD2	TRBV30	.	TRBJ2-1	CAWSAGGAGEQFF	TGTGCCTGGAGTGCCGGGGGGGCCGGTGAGCAGTTCTTC
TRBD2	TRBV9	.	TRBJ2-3	CASSAGSGRALGTQYF	TGTGCCAGCAGCGCCGGGAGCGGGAGGGCCCTTGGGACGCAGTATTTT
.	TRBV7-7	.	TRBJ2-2	CASSPGLNTGELFF	TGTGCCAGCAGCCCAGGACTGAACACCGGGGAGCTGTTTTTT
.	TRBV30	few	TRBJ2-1	CAWSVPRRSKREQFF	TGTGCCTGGAGTGTACCCCGGAGAAGTAAGCGAGAGCAGTTCTTC
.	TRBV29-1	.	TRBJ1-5	CSVEDTPQHF	TGCAGCGTTGAAGATACCCCCCAGCATTTT
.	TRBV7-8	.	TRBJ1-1	CASSSRDKNTEAFF	TGTGCCAGCAGCTCCCGGGACAAGAACACTGAAGCTTTCTTT
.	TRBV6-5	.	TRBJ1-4	CASRESGGYEKLFF	TGTGCCAGCAGAGAATCGGGGGGATATGAAAAACTGTTTTTT
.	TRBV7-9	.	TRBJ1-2	CASSLEGYYGYTF	TGTGCCAGCAGCTTAGAGGGGTACTATGGCTACACCTTC
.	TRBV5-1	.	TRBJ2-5	CASSLNGWGIETQYF	TGCGCCAGCAGCTTGAACGGGTGGGGTATAGAGACCCAGTACTTC
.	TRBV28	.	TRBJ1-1	CASSLGGVNTEAFF	TGTGCCAGCAGTTTAGGAGGGGTGAACACTGAAGCTTTCTTT
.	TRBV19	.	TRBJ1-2	CASSIDMEFRVYGYTF	TGTGCCAGTAGTATAGATATGGAGTTCAGAGTCTATGGCTACACCTTC
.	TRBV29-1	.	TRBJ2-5	CSVDLVATLETQYF	TGCAGCGTTGATTTGGTAGCGACGCTAGAGACCCAGTACTTC
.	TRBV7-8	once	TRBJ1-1	CASSLGTTPMGEAFF	TGTGCCAGCAGCTTAGGTACGACTCCCATGGGTGAAGCTTTCTTT
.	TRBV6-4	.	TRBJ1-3	CASSEARGPGNTIYF	TGTGCCAGCAGTGAAGCCCGGGGTCCTGGAAACACTATATATTTT
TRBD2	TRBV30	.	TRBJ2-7	CAWSKLAGYEQYF	TGTGCCTGGAGTAAACTAGCGGGCTACGAGCAGTACTTC
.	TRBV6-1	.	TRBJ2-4	CASSEAGAKNIQYF	TGTGCCAGCAGTGAGGCAGGGGCCAAAAACATTCAGTACTTC
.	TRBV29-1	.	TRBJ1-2	CSVARMFGADGYTF	TGCAGCGTTGCCAGAATGTTCGGTGCCGATGGCTACACCTTC
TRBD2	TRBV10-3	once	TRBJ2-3	CATRIGLAADTQYF	TGTGCCACCAGGATTGGACTAGCGGCGGATACGCAGTATTTT
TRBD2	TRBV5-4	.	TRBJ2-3	CASSQIAGGADTQYF	TGTGCCAGCAGCCAGATAGCGGGAGGGGCAGATACGCAGTATTTT
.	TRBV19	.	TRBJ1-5	CASTLAGGRQPQHF	TGTGCCAGTACCCTGGCGGGGGGCCGGCAGCCCCAGCATTTT
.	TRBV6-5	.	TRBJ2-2	CASRRAGIGELFF	TGTGCCAGCAGGCGGGCCGGCATCGGGGAGCTGTTTTTT
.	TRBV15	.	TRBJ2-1	CATSTDRARGGSDNEQFF	TGTGCCACCAGCACCGACAGGGCCAGGGGCGGGAGTGACAATGAGCAGTTCTTC
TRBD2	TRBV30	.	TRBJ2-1	CAWGLATPSQFF	TGTGCCTGGGGACTAGCGACTCCTTCACAGTTCTTC
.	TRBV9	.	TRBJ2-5	CASSVVHGGTQYF	TGTGCCAGCAGCGTAGTCCATGGAGGGACCCAGTACTTC
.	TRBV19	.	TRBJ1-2	CASSIGAAYGYTF	TGTGCCAGTAGTATTGGGGCCGCCTATGGCTACACCTTC
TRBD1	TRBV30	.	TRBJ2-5	CAWSKRDRQETQYF	TGTGCCTGGTCAAAACGGGACAGACAAGAGACCCAGTACTTC
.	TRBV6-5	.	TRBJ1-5	CASSYSGSNQPQHF	TGTGCCAGCAGTTACTCCGGGAGCAATCAGCCCCAGCATTTT